This passage covers 23 T cell receptor beta chains from one sample sequenced in a study of cytomegalovirus exposure and HLA in healthy donors (dated by TCRdb to 2015 to 2018). Library prep was done by the immunoSEQ multiplex PCR assay. A mixture of 60 forward primers for TCR Vbeta segments and 13 reverse primers for TCR Jbeta segments was used in the multiplex PCR. The table comes from immuneACCESS by way of TCRdb, which keeps in-frame sequences with V and J called. Part of the clones is missing from these tables; in studies checked, under half for an unresolved V gene and the rest for unknown reasons. A total of approximately 150,000 clones appear in this sample, roughly 80% of them only once. In total, the top ten clones hold roughly 2.9% of the sample. Sequencing was performed on PBMCs. These TCRs come from a woman younger than 45 in good health and CMV-seronegative.

This chain uses TRBV4-1 with TRBJ2-2; TRBD2 matches at 7 bases. V shed 2 bases, J shed 2 bases, and the junction held 2 bases outside the gene matches. The CDR3 spans 15 residues. Germline CDR1 reads MGHRA; CDR2 reads YSYEKL. The CDR3 here is CASSQSGINTGELFF. The CDR3 DNA follows: TGCGCCAGCAGCCAAAGCGGGATAAACACCGGGGAGCTGTTTTTT.

This clone was seen a handful of times. The rearrangement uses TRBV10-1 and TRBJ2-7; the match to TRBD2 covers 9 bases. The V and J ends lost 6 bases and 3 bases, in that order; junction bases with no gene match: 3. The germline gives CDR1 WNHNN, CDR2 SYGVQD (reference sequence). The CDR3 is made up of 13 amino acids. As DNA, the CDR3 is TGCGCCAGCAGCCCTAGCGGGATCTACGAGCAGTACTTC. Residues: CASSPSGIYEQYF.

The chain joins TRBV6-1 to TRBJ2-5, with 8 bases lining up with TRBD1. Germline V lookup: CDR1 MNHNS, CDR2 SASEGT. With 3 bases clipped from V and 5 bases from J, the junction kept 5 bases outside the gene matches. The CDR3 is made up of 14 amino acids. The CDR3 here is CASSEATGDETQYF. The DNA of the CDR3 is TGTGCCAGCAGTGAGGCGACAGGGGACGAGACCCAGTACTTC.

This sequence joins TRBV9 and TRBJ2-2; a weak D match, TRBD1 (6 bases). This CDR3 has 15 residues. Germline V lookup: CDR1 SGDLS, CDR2 YYNGEE. Trimming pared 1 base from V and 10 bases from J, leaving 17 bases between. Written as DNA, the CDR3 is TGTGCCAGCAGCGTAAGTTCATGGACAGCTAAGGAGCTGTTTTTT. Protein product: CASSVSSWTAKELFF.

The V call is TRBV7-8, the J call TRBJ1-1; TRBD1 matches 10 bases. The CDR3 runs to 15 residues. J was trimmed by 5 bases and V by 4 bases; bases with no gene match: 7. The germline V gene has CDR1 SGHVS and CDR2 FQNEAQ. CDR3 sequence (DNA): TGTGCCAGCAGCTCTAGACAGGGGGCCGGAACTGAAGCTTTCTTT. The encoded protein is CASSSRQGAGTEAFF.

The chain couples TRBV10-3 to TRBJ2-3; the D gene is possibly TRBD1 (5 bases). This CDR3 contains 13 residues. Trimming pared 6 bases from V and 2 bases from J, leaving 9 bases between. Germline-derived CDR1 and CDR2 are ENHRY and SYGVKD. The CDR3 coding sequence is TGTGCCATCAGAGACAGACCCACAGATACGCAGTATTTT. Translating gives CAIRDRPTDTQYF.

Turning to this clone: The germline gene is not matched at one end of the junction; a read error may be the cause. The rearrangement links TRBV19 to TRBJ2-1; TRBD2 might be the D (5 bases). The CDR3 totals 15 residues. Per germline, CDR1 LNHDA and CDR2 SQIVND (reference sequence). The CDR3 DNA reads TGTGCCGGTAGTTCAGCGGCGGGCTCCTACAATGAGCAGTTCTTC. Encoded protein: CAGSSAAGSYNEQFF.

The J gene is TRBJ2-7, the V gene TRBV5-6, with a weak D call TRBD1 (7 bases). The CDR3 has 13 amino acids. Trimming took 5 bases from V and 6 from J, leaving 15 bases between them. CDR1 is SGHDT, CDR2 YYEEEE, per germline. The CDR3: CASSHTGDCEQYF. DNA of the CDR3: TGTGCCAGCAGTCATACAGGGGACTGCGAGCAGTACTTC.

The V and J genes are TRBV2 and TRBJ2-1, with 7 nucleotides matching TRBD2. Germline loops: CDR1 SNHLY, CDR2 FYNNEI. This CDR3 is built from 13 residues. After removal of 6 bases from V and 8 bases from J, the junction contained 7 bases not matched to a gene. CDR3 sequence: CASRSPAGDEQFF. CDR3 coding DNA: TGTGCCAGCAGAAGTCCCGCGGGGGATGAGCAGTTCTTC.

The chain is built from TRBV9 and TRBJ1-6; D is unresolved. Trimming removed 3 bases from V and 6 bases from J, with 10 bases in between. Germline CDR1 is SGDLS and CDR2 is YYNGEE. This CDR3 region has 14 residues. CDR3 loop: CASSARGLNSPLHF. CDR3 DNA: TGTGCCAGCAGCGCACGGGGTCTTAATTCACCCCTCCACTTT. The full variable domain, its missing parts supplied by reference TRBV9 and TRBJ1-6, is DSGVTQTPKHLITATGQRVTLRCSPRSGDLSVYWYQQSLDQGLQFLIQYYNGEERAKGNILERFSAQQFPDLHSELNLSSLELGDSALYFCASSARGLNSPLHFGNGTRLTVT.

The V gene is TRBV9, the J gene TRBJ2-5; D might be TRBD1 (5 bases). The CDR3 contains 16 residues. V lost 3 bases and J lost 2, with 17 bases in between. In germline, CDR1 is SGDLS, CDR2 YYNGEE. The CDR3 DNA is TGTGCCAGCAGCGACCGATCGACAGCATTTCAAGAGACCCAGTACTTC. It encodes CASSDRSTAFQETQYF.

This clone was observed a single time. The rearrangement links TRBV7-2 to TRBJ2-7, with TRBD1 matching over 12 bases. The CDR3 totals 16 residues. V dropped 6 bases and J dropped 6; count of bases not matched to a gene: 12. The germline V gene encodes CDR1 SGHTA and CDR2 FQGNSA. CDR3: CASSTTSGTGGLEQYF. CDR3 sequence (DNA): TGTGCCAGCAGTACTACTTCCGGGACAGGGGGCCTCGAGCAGTACTTC.

This clone came up a few times. The J gene is TRBJ2-7, the V gene TRBV6-5, with 7 bases matching TRBD1. Trimming removed 6 bases from V and 0 bases from J; junction bases left unmatched: 8. This CDR3 is built from 15 residues. Germline CDR1 is MNHEY and CDR2 is SVGAGI. The CDR3 sequence is CASRPTGAGSYEQYF. In DNA, the CDR3 is TGTGCCAGCAGACCCACAGGGGCAGGCTCCTACGAGCAGTACTTC.

This clone has only one observation. The chain uses TRBV5-4 and TRBJ2-7, with 10 bases matching TRBD2. Trimming cost V 3 bases and J 1 base; bases outside gene matches: 1. Germline loops: CDR1 SGHNT, CDR2 YYREEE (reference sequence). This CDR3 comprises 14 residues. The CDR3, as DNA: TGTGCCAGCAGCTCAGCGGGGGGGTCCTACGAGCAGTACTTC. It specifies CASSSAGGSYEQYF.

This rearrangement joins TRBV10-3 to TRBJ2-7; 7 bases align to TRBD1. Germline loops: CDR1 ENHRY, CDR2 SYGVKD. This CDR3 is 17 amino acids long. Losses at the gene ends were 4 bases for V and 3 bases for J; bases not matched to a gene: 15. The DNA of the CDR3 is TGTGCCATCAGTGCGGGAAACAGGGGCCGGTATGACTACGAGCAGTACTTC. This encodes CAISAGNRGRYDYEQYF.

The chain is built from TRBV27 and TRBJ2-5; D might be TRBD1 (5 bases). The CDR3 spans 14 residues. The germline CDR1 and CDR2 sequences are MNHEY and SMNVEV (reference sequence). V gave up 3 bases and J gave up 2 bases, with 10 bases separating them. CDR3 in DNA: TGTGCCAGCAGTTTCACAGGTCGACAAGAGACCCAGTACTTC. Its translation is CASSFTGRQETQYF.

V usage is TRBV30 and J usage is TRBJ1-1; 7 bases align to TRBD1. Looked up from germline, CDR1 is GTSNPN and CDR2 is SVGIG (reference sequence). This CDR3 contains 13 residues. The trim removed 3 bases at V and 4 bases at J, leaving 5 bases unmatched. The CDR3 DNA reads TGTGCCTGGAGCGTTGACAGGGTCACTGAAGCTTTCTTT. Its translation: CAWSVDRVTEAFF.

The genes are TRBV5-1 and TRBJ2-7, with TRBD2 as a possible D gene (7 bases). Germline V lookup: CDR1 SGHRS, CDR2 YFSETQ. CDR3 length: 15 amino acids. V lost 3 bases and J lost 7, with 20 bases in between. The CDR3 DNA reads TGCGCCAGCAGCTCCGGACTAGAGGGGGTAGGGGAGCAGTACTTC. Translating it yields CASSSGLEGVGEQYF. The complete variable domain, with remaining parts taken from reference TRBV5-1 and TRBJ2-7, reads KAGVTQTPRYLIKTRGQQVTLSCSPISGHRSVSWYQQTPGQGLQFLFEYFSETQRNKGNFPGRFSGRQFSNSRSEMNVSTLELGDSALYLCASSSGLEGVGEQYFGPGTRLTVT.

V is TRBV10-3 and J is TRBJ2-1; the match to TRBD1 covers 8 bases. The V gene end was trimmed by 4 bases and the J gene end by 4 bases; junction bases not matched to a gene: 9. The CDR3 length is 16 residues. Germline-derived CDR1 and CDR2 are ENHRY and SYGVKD. CDR3 loop: CAISAGGQVGYNEQFF. CDR3 coding DNA: TGTGCCATCAGTGCCGGGGGACAGGTCGGGTACAATGAGCAGTTCTTC.

The rearrangement uses TRBV10-2 and TRBJ1-4; weak D call: TRBD1 (5 bases). V was clipped by 4 bases and J by 12 bases, with 18 bases between them. The CDR3 runs 14 residues. The germline V gene has CDR1 WSHSY and CDR2 SAAADI. CDR3 nucleotides: TGCGCCAGCAGTGGGACGACAGTTCAAGAAGAACTGTTTTTT. Translation: CASSGTTVQEELFF.

V and J are TRBV5-6 and TRBJ1-2, with no clear D. CDR1 and CDR2 from the germline V gene are SGHDT and YYEEEE. The V end lost 1 base, the J end lost 8 bases, and 12 bases lay between the germline ends. The CDR3 is made up of 13 amino acids. In DNA form, the CDR3 reads TGTGCCAGCAGCTTGTGGGCTTTACAGGGCTACACCTTC. Translation: CASSLWALQGYTF.

Here the CDR3 reads CAISAVAGGRGEQFF. CDR3 DNA sequence: TGTGCCATCAGTGCGGTAGCGGGAGGCCGGGGTGAGCAGTTCTTC. The chain uses TRBV10-3 and TRBJ2-1; 10 nucleotides line up with TRBD2. V dropped 4 bases and J dropped 9; count of bases not matched to a gene: 9. The CDR3 is 15 amino acids. Germline V gene lookup returns CDR1 ENHRY and CDR2 SYGVKD.

This clone was seen only once. The chain combines TRBV4-1 with TRBJ2-1; no firm D call. Germline CDR1 reads MGHRA; CDR2 reads YSYEKL. The CDR3 has 17 residues. The ends were cut back, 1 base at V and 5 bases at J, with 18 bases in the middle. CDR3 sequence: CASSQGSSALSNNEQFF. CDR3 sequence (DNA): TGCGCCAGCAGCCAAGGTTCGAGCGCCCTAAGCAACAATGAGCAGTTCTTC.